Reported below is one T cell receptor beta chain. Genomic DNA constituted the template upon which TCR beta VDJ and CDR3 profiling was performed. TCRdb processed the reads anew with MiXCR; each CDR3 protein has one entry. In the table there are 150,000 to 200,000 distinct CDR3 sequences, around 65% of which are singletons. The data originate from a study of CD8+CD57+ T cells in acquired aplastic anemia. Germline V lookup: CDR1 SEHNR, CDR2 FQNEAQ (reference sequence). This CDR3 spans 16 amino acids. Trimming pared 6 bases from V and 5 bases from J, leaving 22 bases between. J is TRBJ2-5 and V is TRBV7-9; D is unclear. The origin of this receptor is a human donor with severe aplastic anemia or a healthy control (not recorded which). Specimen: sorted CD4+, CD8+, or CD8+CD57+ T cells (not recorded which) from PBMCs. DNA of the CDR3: TGTGCCAGCAGGGGTCTCGTGGCAGAACGCAGGGAGACCCAGTACTTC. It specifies CASRGLVAERRETQYF.